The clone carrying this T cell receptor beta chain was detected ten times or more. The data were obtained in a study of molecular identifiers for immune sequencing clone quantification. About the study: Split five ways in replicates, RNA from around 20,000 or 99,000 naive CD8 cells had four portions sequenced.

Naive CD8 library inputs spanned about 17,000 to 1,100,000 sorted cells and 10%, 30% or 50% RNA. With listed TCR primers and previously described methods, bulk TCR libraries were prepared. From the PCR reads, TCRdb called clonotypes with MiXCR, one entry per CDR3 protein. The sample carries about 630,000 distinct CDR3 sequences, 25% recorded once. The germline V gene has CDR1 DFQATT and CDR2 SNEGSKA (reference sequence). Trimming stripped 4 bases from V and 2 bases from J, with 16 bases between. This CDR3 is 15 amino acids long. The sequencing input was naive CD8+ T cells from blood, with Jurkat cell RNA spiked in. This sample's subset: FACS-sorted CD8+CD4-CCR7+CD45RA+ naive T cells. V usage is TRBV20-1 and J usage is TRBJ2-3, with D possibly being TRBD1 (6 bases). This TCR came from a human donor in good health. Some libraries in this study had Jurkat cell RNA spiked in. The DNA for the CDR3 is TGCAGTGCTAACCCATGGGACACCGACACAGATACGCAGTATTTT. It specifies CSANPWDTDTDTQYF.